The source of this T cell receptor beta chain is a study of neurological immune-mediated disorders. Described time point: longitudinal time-point 3. In germline, CDR1 is MNHEY, CDR2 SVGAGI. The CDR3 contains 17 residues. The ends lost 2 bases at V and 2 bases at J; junction bases unmatched: 10. MiXCR was run by TCRdb on the 5' RACE reads, yielding one entry per CDR3 protein. The table has approximately 100,000 distinct CDR3 sequences, roughly 10% seen once; the top ten hold around 3.1%. The chain employs TRBV6-5 and TRBJ2-3, with 7 bases matching TRBD1. The sample was PBMCs. This sequence originates from a female donor with HTLV-1-associated myelopathy (HAM/TSP). This chain's CDR3 is CASSYGHRGSYTDTQYF. CDR3 DNA sequence: TGTGCCAGCAGTTACGGCCACAGGGGATCATACACAGATACGCAGTATTTT.